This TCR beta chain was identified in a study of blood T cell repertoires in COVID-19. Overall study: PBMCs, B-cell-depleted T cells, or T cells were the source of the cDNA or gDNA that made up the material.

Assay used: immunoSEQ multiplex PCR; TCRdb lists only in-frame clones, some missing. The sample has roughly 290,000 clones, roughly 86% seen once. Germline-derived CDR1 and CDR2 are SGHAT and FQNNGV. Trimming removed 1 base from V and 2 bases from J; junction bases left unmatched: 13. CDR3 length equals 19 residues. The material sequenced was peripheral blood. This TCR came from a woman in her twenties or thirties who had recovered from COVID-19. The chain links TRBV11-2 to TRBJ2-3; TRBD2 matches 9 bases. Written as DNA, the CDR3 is TGTGCCAGCAGCTTAGTGACTCGCGGTTCTAGCGGGGTCACAGATACGCAGTATTTT. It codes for CASSLVTRGSSGVTDTQYF.